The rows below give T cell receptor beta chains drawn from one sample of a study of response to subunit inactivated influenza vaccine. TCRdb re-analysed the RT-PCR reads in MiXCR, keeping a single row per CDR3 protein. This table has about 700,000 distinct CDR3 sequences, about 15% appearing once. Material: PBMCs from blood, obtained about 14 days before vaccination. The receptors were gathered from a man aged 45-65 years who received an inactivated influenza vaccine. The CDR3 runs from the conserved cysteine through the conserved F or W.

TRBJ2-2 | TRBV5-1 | CASSGDRGRVGELFF
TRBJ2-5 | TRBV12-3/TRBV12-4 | CASSLVELGTQYF
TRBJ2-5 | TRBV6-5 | CASSYSMGQIQETQYF
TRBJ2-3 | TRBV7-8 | CASSLAGTSGGDDTQYF
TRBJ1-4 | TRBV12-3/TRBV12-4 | CASSRRNEKLFF
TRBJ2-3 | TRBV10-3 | CAIRPGQGSDTQYF
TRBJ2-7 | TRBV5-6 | CASSLGATSFSSYEQYF
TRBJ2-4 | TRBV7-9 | CASTNQQLAKNIQYF
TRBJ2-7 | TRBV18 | CASSPYTGDFYEQYF
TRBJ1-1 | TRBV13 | CASSFGQGAWYTEAFF
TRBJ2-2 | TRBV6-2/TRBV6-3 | CASILVAGGTGELFF
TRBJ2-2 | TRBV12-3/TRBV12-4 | CASSLGLALRTGELFF
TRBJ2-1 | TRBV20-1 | CSASRWDPPNNEQFF
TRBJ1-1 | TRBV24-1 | CATSDSGDLNTEAFF
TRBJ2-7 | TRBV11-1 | CASSPRDKVSYEQYF
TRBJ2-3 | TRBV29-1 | CSVTRTSGTDTQYF
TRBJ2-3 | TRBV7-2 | CASSSLDRGLDTQYF
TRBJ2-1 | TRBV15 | CATTVDSSYNEQFF
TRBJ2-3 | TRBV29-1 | CSVARRTSTDTQYF
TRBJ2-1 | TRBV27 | CASSLRLAGGLNEQFF
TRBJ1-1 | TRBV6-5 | CASSYGQMNTEAFF
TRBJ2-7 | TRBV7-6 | CASSPGLAAPREQYF
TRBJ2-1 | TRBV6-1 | CASSATPGQGEFF
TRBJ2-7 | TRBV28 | CASSLLDSSSYEQYF
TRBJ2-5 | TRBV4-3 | CASSQDYAGWTETQYF
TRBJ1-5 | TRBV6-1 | CASSVAGTEEHF
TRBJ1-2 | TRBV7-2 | CASSADRTGGYTF
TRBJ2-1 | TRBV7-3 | CASSLRGGSSYNEQFF
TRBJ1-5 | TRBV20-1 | CSASFEANQPQHF
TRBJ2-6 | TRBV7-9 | CASSLNSFSGANVLTF
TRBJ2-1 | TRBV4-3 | CASSQDPFRAGPKTNEQFF
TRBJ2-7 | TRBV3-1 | CASSQGLGLPISLEQYF
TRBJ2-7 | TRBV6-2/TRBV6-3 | CASTRQGAPPEQYF
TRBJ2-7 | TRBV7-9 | CASSLVPGSYEQYF
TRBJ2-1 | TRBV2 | CASSEEVTGFNEQFF
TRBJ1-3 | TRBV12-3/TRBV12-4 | CASSFGSYSGNTIYF
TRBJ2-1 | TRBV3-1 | CASSQASSGPSSYNEQFF
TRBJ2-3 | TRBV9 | CASSTGPGTDTQYF
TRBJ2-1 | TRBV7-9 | CASSALAGWNEQFF
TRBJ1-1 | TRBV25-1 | CASSEYISRALLNTEAFF
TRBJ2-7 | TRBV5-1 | CASRHTGENYEQYF
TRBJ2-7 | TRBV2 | CASSESQGAQYEQYF
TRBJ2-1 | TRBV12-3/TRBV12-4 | CASSFPGTYNEQFF
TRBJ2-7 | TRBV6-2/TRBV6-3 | CASSYSSGGSYEQYF
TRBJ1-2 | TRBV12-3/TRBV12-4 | CASSSDRSYGYTF
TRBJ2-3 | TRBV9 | CASSARQGPDTQYF